This TCR beta chain originates from a study of T cells in Graves' hyperthyroidism and ophthalmopathy. Study observations and caveats: Most clonotypes expanded in the thyroid (above 0.001) were also present in blood.

Not enrolled were patients with uncontrolled infection, other autoimmune disease, pregnancy or lactation. The diagnostic basis comprised clinical symptoms, serum thyroxine and TRAb, thyroid ultrasound and orbital computed tomography. From RNA transcripts, TCR beta CDR3 regions were amplified. Carried out on the TCR CDR3, a first-round RT-PCR used the HTBI primer set. TCRdb itself ran the multiplex PCR reads through MiXCR, one entry per CDR3 protein. The sample lists roughly 500,000 distinct CDR3 sequences, approximately 25% occurring once. Trimming stripped 5 bases from V and 5 bases from J, with 13 bases between. The length of the CDR3 is 14 residues. This clonotype was recorded a few times. What it binds is unknown.

The gene calls are TRBV12-3 or TRBV12-4 and TRBJ1-5, with no clear D. This clonotype was sampled from a woman aged 25 to 39 with Graves' ophthalmopathy. The sequenced sample consisted of blood. This chain's CDR3 is CASSDYIGDQPQHF. The CDR3 nucleotides read TGTGCCAGCAGTGATTACATAGGAGATCAGCCCCAGCATTTT.